This TCR beta chain was captured by sequencing in a study of blood T cell repertoires in COVID-19. Study at large: PBMCs, B-cell-depleted T cells, or T cells provided the cDNA or gDNA that made up the material.

Here immunoSEQ multiplex PCR was the method, and the copy in TCRdb shows in-frame clones only, minus some. Of approximately 120,000 clones listed, 90% are singletons. This sequence was found in a human donor in a cohort sampled during active COVID-19. Sequenced input: peripheral blood.

The CDR3 reads CASSLWTGGNYGYTF. The CDR3 coding sequence is TGTGCCAGCAGCCTCTGGACAGGGGGGAACTATGGCTACACCTTC. The V and J genes are TRBV7-9 and TRBJ1-2; TRBD1 agrees at 10 bases. Per the germline V gene, CDR1 is SEHNR and CDR2 is FQNEAQ (reference sequence). V lost 5 bases to trimming and J lost 2 bases; unmatched junction nucleotides: 5. The CDR3 sequence is 15 residues long.